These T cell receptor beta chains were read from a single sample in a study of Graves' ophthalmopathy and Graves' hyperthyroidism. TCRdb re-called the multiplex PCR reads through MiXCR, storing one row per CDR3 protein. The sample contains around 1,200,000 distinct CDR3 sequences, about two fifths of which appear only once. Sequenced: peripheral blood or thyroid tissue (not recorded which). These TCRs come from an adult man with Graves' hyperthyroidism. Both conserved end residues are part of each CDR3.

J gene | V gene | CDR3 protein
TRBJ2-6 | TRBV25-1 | CASSEKNWGSGANVLTF
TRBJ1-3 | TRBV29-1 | CSVEYAGYGYGYTIYF
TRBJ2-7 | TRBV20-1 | CSARGTGGYEQYF
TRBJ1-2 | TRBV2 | CASSAIRGDYGYTF
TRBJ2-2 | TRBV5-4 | CASSLASVAGGNTGELFF
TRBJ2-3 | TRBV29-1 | CSVLGVRGTDTQYF
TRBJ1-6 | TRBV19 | CASSLFSDSYNSPLHF
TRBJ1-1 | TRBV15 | CATSRDRGEGTEAFF
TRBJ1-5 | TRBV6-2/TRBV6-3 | CASRVDNQPQHF
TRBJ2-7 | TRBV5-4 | CASSLGSGQRSSYEQYF
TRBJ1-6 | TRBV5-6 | CASSLEMVIDSPLHF
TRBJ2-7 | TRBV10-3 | CAIQGTARSYEQYF
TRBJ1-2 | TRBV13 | CASSRPDTTMLNYGYTF
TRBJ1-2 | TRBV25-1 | CASSVAGGDPYGYTF
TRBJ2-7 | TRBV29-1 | CSVRARDSHIIHEQYF
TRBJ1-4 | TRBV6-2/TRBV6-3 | CASSRDTVNEKLFF
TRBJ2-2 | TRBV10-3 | CAIRRGQSNTGELFF